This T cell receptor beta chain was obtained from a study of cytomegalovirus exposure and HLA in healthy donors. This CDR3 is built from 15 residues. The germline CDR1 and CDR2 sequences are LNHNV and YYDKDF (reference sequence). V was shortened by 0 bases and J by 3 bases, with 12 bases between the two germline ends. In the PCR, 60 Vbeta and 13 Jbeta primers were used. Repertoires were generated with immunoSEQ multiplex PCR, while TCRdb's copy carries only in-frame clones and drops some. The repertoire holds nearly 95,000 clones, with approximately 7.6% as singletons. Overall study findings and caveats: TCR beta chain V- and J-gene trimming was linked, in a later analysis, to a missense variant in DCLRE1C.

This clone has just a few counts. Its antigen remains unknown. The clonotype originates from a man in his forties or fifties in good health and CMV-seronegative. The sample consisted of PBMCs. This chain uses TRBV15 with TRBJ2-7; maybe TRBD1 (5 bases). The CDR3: CATSRDYTRVYEQYF. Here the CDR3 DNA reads TGTGCCACCAGCAGAGATTATACCAGGGTCTACGAGCAGTACTTC.